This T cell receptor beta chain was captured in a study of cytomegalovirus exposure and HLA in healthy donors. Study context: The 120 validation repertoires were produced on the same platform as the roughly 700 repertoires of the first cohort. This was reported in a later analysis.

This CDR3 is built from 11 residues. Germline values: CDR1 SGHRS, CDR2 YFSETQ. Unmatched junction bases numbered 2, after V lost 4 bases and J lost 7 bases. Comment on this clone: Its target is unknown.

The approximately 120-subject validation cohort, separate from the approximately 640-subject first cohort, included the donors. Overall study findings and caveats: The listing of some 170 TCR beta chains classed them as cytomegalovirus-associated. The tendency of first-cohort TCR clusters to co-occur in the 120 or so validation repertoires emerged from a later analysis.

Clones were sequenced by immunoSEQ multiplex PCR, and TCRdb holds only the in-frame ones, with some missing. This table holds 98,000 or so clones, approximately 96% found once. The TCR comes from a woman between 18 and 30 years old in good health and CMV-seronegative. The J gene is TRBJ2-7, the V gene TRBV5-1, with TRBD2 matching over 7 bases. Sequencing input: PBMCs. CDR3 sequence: CASSAGGEQYF. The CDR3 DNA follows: TGCGCCAGCAGCGCCGGGGGGGAGCAGTACTTC.